The next 9 T cell receptor beta chains were all read from a single sample in a study of T cell changes during pregnancy in multiple sclerosis. Repertoires were generated with immunoSEQ multiplex PCR, while TCRdb's copy carries only in-frame clones and drops some. The sample has roughly 75,000 clones, about nine tenths seen once; the top ten hold about 1.9%. The specimen comprised peripheral blood, sampled before pregnancy. All receptors come from a female donor with multiple sclerosis, enrolled in a pregnancy study.

J is TRBJ2-1 and V is TRBV15, with 9 bases that match TRBD2. The CDR3 is made up of 17 amino acids. Trimming removed 0 bases from V and 6 bases from J; junction bases left unmatched: 9. Germline values: CDR1 LNHNV, CDR2 YYDKDF (reference sequence). The chain's CDR3 is CATSRDLVAGGLNEQFF. The CDR3 DNA sequence: TGTGCCACCAGCAGAGATCTGGTGGCGGGGGGGCTCAATGAGCAGTTCTTC.

This clone was seen once. Other DNA sequences in the sample encode the same CDR3. The V call is TRBV5-4, the J call TRBJ1-4, with D perhaps TRBD1 (5 bases). Per germline, CDR1 SGHNT and CDR2 YYREEE (reference sequence). CDR3 size: 12 residues. Trimming left V 1 base short and J 8 bases short, with 6 bases between. The chain's CDR3 is CASSLRGEKLFF. As DNA, the CDR3 is TGTGCCAGCAGCTTGAGGGGAGAAAAACTGTTTTTT.

This chain uses TRBV19 with TRBJ2-6; 8 bases are a match to TRBD1. Germline lookup yields CDR1 LNHDA and CDR2 SQIVND (reference sequence). The CDR3 extends over 18 amino acids. V lost 3 bases, J lost 2 bases, and 9 bases stayed unmatched. The CDR3 is CASSMTGARLTGANVLTF. Here the CDR3 DNA reads TGTGCCAGTAGTATGACAGGGGCTCGCTTGACTGGGGCCAACGTCCTGACTTTC.

This clone showed up just once. The chain combines TRBV6-9 with TRBJ2-5; TRBD2 matches at 11 bases. The V and J ends lost 8 bases and 2 bases, in that order; junction bases with no gene match: 4. The CDR3 extends over 14 amino acids. The germline V gene encodes CDR1 MNHGY and CDR2 SVAAGI. The CDR3 bases are TGTGCCAGCCCCCTAGCGGGGGGACAAGAGACCCAGTACTTC. It specifies CASPLAGGQETQYF.

The V gene is TRBV13, the J gene TRBJ1-4, with D possibly being TRBD1 (5 bases). The CDR3 covers 15 residues. Trimming left V 5 bases short and J 6 bases short, with 16 bases between. Per the germline V gene, CDR1 is PRHDT and CDR2 is FYEKMQ (reference sequence). DNA for the CDR3: TGTGCCAGCAGCCGGGGGTGGGAGAGGGATGAAAAACTGTTTTTT. Amino acids: CASSRGWERDEKLFF.

This sequence joins TRBV4-1 and TRBJ2-2; 7 bases align to TRBD1. The ends lost 4 bases at V and 6 bases at J; junction bases unmatched: 5. CDR3 length: 14 residues. The germline CDR1 and CDR2 sequences are MGHRA and YSYEKL. CDR3 sequence reads: CASSRPTGPGELFF. The CDR3 bases are TGCGCCAGCAGCCGCCCGACAGGGCCCGGGGAGCTGTTTTTT.

This rearrangement joins TRBV6-5 to TRBJ1-1; 9 nucleotides align to TRBD1. In germline, CDR1 is MNHEY, CDR2 SVGAGI. After removal of 4 bases from V and 1 base from J, the junction contained 4 bases not matched to a gene. This CDR3 is 15 amino acids long. DNA of the CDR3: TGTGCCAGCAGTTCCTGGGACAGGGAGAACACTGAAGCTTTCTTT. Its protein is CASSSWDRENTEAFF.

The rearrangement uses TRBV4-3 and TRBJ1-3, with D hard to call. The germline gives CDR1 LGHNA, CDR2 YSLEER. The CDR3 extends over 14 amino acids. The ends were cut back, 0 bases at V and 7 bases at J, with 10 bases in the middle. The CDR3 coding sequence is TGCGCCAGCAGCCAAGACACAACGCGGAACACCATATATTTT. As protein: CASSQDTTRNTIYF.

J is TRBJ1-1 and V is TRBV5-6; D gene ambiguous. The CDR3 length is 15 residues. Germline CDR1 and CDR2: SGHDT and YYEEEE. Trimming cost V 1 base and J 4 bases, with 14 bases left between them. The CDR3 DNA is TGTGCCAGCAGCTTGTATGACCCTACGGGCACTGAAGCTTTCTTT. Amino acid sequence: CASSLYDPTGTEAFF.